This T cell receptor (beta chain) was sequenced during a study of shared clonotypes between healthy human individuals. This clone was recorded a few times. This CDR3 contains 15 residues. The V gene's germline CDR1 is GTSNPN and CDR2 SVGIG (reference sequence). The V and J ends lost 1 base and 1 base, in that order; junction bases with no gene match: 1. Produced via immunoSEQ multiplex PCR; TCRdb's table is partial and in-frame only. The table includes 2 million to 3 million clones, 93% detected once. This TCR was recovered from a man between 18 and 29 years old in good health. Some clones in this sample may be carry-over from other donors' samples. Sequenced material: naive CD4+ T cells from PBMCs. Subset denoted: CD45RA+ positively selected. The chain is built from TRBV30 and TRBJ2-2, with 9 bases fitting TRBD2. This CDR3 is CAWSATSGNTGELFF. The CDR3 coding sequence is TGTGCCTGGAGTGCGACTAGCGGGAACACCGGGGAGCTGTTTTTT. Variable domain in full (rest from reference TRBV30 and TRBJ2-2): SQTIHQWPATLVQPVGSPLSLECTVEGTSNPNLYWYRQAAGRGLQLLFYSVGIGQISSEVPQNLSASRPQDRQFILSSKKLLLSDSGFYLCAWSATSGNTGELFFGEGSRLTVL.